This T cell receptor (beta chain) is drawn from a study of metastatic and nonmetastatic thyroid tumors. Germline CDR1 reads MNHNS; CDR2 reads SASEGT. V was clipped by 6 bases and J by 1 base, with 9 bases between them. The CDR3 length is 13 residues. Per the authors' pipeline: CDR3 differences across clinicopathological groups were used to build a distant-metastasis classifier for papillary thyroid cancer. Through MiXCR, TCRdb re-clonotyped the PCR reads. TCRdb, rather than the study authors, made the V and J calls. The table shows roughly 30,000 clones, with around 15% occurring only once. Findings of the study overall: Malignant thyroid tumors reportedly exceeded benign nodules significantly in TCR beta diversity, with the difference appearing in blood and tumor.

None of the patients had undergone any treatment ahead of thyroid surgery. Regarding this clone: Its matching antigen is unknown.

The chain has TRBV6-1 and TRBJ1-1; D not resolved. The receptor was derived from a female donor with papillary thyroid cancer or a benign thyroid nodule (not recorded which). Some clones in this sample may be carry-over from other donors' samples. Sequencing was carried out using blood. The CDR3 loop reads CASSRTRNTEAFF. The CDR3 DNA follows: TGTGCCAGCAGCCGTACAAGGAACACTGAAGCTTTCTTT.